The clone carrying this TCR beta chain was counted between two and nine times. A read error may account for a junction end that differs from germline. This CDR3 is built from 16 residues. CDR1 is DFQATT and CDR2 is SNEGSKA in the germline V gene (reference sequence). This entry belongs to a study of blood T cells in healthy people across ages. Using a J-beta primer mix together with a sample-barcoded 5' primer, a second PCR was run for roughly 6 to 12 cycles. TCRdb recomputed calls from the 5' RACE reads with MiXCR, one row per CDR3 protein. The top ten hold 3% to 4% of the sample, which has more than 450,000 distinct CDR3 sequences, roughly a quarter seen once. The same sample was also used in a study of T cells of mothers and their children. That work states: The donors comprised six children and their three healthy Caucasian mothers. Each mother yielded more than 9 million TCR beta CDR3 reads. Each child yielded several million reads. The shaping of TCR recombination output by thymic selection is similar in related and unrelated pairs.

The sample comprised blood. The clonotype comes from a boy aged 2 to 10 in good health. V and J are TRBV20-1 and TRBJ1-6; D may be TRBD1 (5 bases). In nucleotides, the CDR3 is TGTAGTGCTAGTGTAGGGGTAAACTCCTATAATTCACCCCTCCACTTT. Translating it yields CSASVGVNSYNSPLHF.